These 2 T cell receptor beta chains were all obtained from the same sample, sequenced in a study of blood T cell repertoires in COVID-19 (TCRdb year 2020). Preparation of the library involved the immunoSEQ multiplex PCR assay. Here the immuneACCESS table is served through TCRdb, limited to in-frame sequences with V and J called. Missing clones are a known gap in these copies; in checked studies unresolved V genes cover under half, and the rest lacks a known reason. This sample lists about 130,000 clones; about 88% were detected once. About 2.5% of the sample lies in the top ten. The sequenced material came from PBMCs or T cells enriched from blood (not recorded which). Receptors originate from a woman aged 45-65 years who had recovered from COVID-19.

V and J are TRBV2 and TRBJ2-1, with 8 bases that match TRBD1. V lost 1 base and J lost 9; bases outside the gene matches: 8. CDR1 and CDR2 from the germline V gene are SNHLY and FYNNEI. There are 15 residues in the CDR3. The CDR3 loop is CASSEVDREGGEQFF. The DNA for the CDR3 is TGTGCCAGCAGTGAAGTGGACAGGGAAGGGGGTGAGCAGTTCTTC.

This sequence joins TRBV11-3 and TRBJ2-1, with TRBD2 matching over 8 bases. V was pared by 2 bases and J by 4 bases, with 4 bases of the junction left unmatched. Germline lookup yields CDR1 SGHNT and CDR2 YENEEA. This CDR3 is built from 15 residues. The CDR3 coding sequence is TGTGCCAGCAGCTTACTCGGGGGGGCTTACAATGAGCAGTTCTTC. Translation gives CASSLLGGAYNEQFF.